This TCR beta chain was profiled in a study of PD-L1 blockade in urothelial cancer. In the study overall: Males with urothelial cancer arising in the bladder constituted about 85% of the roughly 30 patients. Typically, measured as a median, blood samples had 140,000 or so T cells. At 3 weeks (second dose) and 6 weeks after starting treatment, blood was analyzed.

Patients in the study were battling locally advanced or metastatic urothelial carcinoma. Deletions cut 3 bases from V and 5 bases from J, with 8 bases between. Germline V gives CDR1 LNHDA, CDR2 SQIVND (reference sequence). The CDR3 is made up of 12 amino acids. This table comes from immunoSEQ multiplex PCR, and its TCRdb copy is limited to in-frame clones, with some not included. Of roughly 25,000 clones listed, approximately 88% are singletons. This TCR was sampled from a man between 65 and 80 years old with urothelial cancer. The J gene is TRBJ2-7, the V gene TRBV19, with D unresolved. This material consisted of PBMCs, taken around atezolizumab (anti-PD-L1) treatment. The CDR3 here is CASSIGYHEQYF. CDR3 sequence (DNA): TGTGCCAGTAGTATCGGGTACCACGAGCAGTACTTC.